The rows below give T cell receptor beta chains drawn from one sample of a study of OX40 agonist ivuxolimab in advanced cancers. Data came from immunoSEQ multiplex PCR; TCRdb stores just in-frame clones and leaves some out. The table lists tens of thousands of clones, 90% of them singletons. The source was CD4+ or CD8+ T cells sorted from blood, collected in a trial of the OX40 agonist ivuxolimab. These receptors all stem from an adult with an advanced solid tumor such as melanoma, head and neck, liver or kidney cancer. The CDR3 runs from the conserved cysteine through the conserved F or W. D genes are given only for firm matches. Where a row states a size, it is once, few, many or the class of an expanded clone; other rows omit it.

NA | NA | TRBJ2-2 | TRBV4-1 | CASSQVGAANTGELFF | TGCGCCAGCAGCCAAGTGGGGGCTGCGAACACCGGGGAGCTGTTTTTT
NA | NA | TRBJ2-7 | TRBV9 | CASSVMAGSLYEQYF | TGTGCCAGCAGCGTAATGGCGGGGAGCCTTTACGAGCAGTACTTC
TRBD2 | NA | TRBJ2-3 | TRBV9 | CASSVDGGAADTQYF | TGTGCCAGCAGCGTAGACGGGGGGGCTGCTGATACGCAGTATTTT
NA | NA | TRBJ1-4 | TRBV6-5 | CASSWPATNEKLFF | TGTGCCAGCAGTTGGCCGGCAACTAATGAAAAACTGTTTTTT
NA | NA | TRBJ1-3 | TRBV19 | CASSTDRISGNTIYF | TGTGCCAGTAGTACCGACAGGATCTCTGGAAACACCATATATTTT
NA | NA | TRBJ2-7 | TRBV6-5 | CASSRVRGNQQYF | TGTGCCAGCAGTCGGGTCCGTGGTAACCAGCAGTACTTC
NA | NA | TRBJ1-3 | TRBV7-8 | CASSLYMATLSRLSGNTIYF | TGTGCCAGCAGCTTATATATGGCGACCCTCAGTAGACTCTCTGGAAACACCATATATTTT
NA | NA | TRBJ2-1 | TRBV28 | CASSPLDGREQFF | TGTGCCAGCAGCCCTCTCGACGGGCGGGAGCAGTTCTTC
NA | NA | TRBJ2-7 | TRBV19 | CASSPGTRGYNYEQYF | TGTGCCAGTAGCCCGGGGACAAGGGGATATAACTACGAGCAGTACTTC
NA | NA | TRBJ2-1 | TRBV10-3 | CAIRGTPDYNEQFF | TGTGCCATCAGGGGGACCCCAGACTACAATGAGCAGTTCTTC
NA | NA | TRBJ2-3 | TRBV29-1 | CSAGRPSTDTQYF | TGCAGCGCCGGACGTCCTTCCACAGATACGCAGTATTTT
NA | NA | TRBJ1-1 | TRBV5-1 | CASSLGGRNTEAFF | TGCGCCAGCAGCTTGGGGGGTCGGAACACTGAAGCTTTCTTT
NA | NA | TRBJ1-1 | TRBV19 | CASSTALNTEAFF | TGTGCCAGTAGTACAGCTTTGAACACTGAAGCTTTCTTT
NA | NA | TRBJ2-7 | TRBV6-1 | CASSEGIGYEQYF | TGTGCCAGCAGTGAAGGTATCGGATACGAGCAGTACTTC
TRBD1 | NA | TRBJ2-7 | TRBV19 | CASSTATGTEQYF | TGTGCCAGTAGTACCGCGACAGGGACCGAGCAGTACTTC
NA | NA | TRBJ2-7 | TRBV5-6 | CASSLGGFEQYF | TGTGCCAGCAGCTTGGGAGGGTTCGAGCAGTACTTC
NA | few | TRBJ2-7 | TRBV3-1/TRBV3-2 | CASSYEQYF | TGTGCCAGCAGTTACGAGCAGTACTTC
TRBD1 | NA | TRBJ2-7 | TRBV19 | CASSPTGQGAYEQYF | TGTGCCAGTAGTCCTACGGGACAGGGGGCCTACGAGCAGTACTTC
TRBD2 | NA | TRBJ2-3 | TRBV5-4 | CASSLSNLAGAADTQYF | TGTGCCAGCAGCTTGTCTAATCTAGCGGGAGCTGCAGATACGCAGTATTTT
NA | NA | TRBJ1-6 | TRBV7-9 | CASSLSAGMDSPLHF | TGTGCCAGCAGCTTATCGGCGGGTATGGATTCACCCCTCCACTTT
NA | NA | TRBJ2-1 | TRBV11-2 | CASSLVGGTYNEQFF | TGTGCCAGCAGCTTAGTGGGGGGCACCTACAATGAGCAGTTCTTC
NA | NA | TRBJ1-4 | TRBV27 | CASTSGVLNEKLFF | TGTGCCAGCACCTCGGGGGTCCTTAATGAAAAACTGTTTTTT
TRBD1 | NA | TRBJ2-2 | TRBV19 | CASSPHLGQGWGLNTGELFF | TGTGCCAGTAGTCCCCACTTGGGACAGGGATGGGGGCTAAACACCGGGGAGCTGTTTTTT
NA | NA | TRBJ2-1 | TRBV5-4 | CASSLSGSYNEQFF | TGTGCCAGCAGCTTGAGCGGCTCCTACAATGAGCAGTTCTTC
TRBD2 | NA | TRBJ2-7 | TRBV5-4 | CASSLVSVRGYEQYF | TGTGCCAGCAGCTTAGTTTCCGTGCGGGGGTACGAGCAGTACTTC
NA | NA | TRBJ2-1 | TRBV7-6 | CASSTRDSGSNEQFF | TGTGCCAGCAGCACCCGGGACTCGGGGAGCAATGAGCAGTTCTTC
NA | NA | TRBJ2-2 | TRBV28 | CASLGSGWDGELFF | TGTGCCAGCTTAGGTAGCGGTTGGGACGGGGAGCTGTTTTTT
TRBD2 | NA | TRBJ2-1 | TRBV5-1 | CASSFSLAGVFNEQFF | TGCGCCAGCAGCTTCTCACTAGCGGGGGTCTTTAATGAGCAGTTCTTC
TRBD1 | NA | TRBJ1-1 | TRBV19 | CASSIPWTGGTEAFF | TGTGCCAGTAGTATACCGTGGACAGGGGGCACTGAAGCTTTCTTT
NA | NA | TRBJ2-7 | TRBV10-1 | CASSDSGVESYEQYF | TGCGCCAGCAGTGATTCGGGCGTCGAGTCCTACGAGCAGTACTTC
TRBD1 | NA | TRBJ2-1 | TRBV25-1 | CASSDPDRGTYNEQFF | TGTGCCAGCAGTGACCCTGACAGGGGAACTTACAATGAGCAGTTCTTC
NA | few | TRBJ2-3 | TRBV7-9 | CASSFGLGGDTQYF | TGTGCCAGCAGCTTTGGCCTCGGAGGAGATACGCAGTATTTT
NA | NA | TRBJ2-7 | TRBV7-9 | CASSPRLQAGKTSYEQYF | TGTGCCAGCAGCCCTCGGCTCCAGGCAGGGAAAACCTCCTACGAGCAGTACTTC
TRBD1 | NA | TRBJ2-1 | TRBV5-6 | CASSLMGQGEFF | TGTGCCAGCAGCTTGATGGGACAGGGAGAGTTCTTC
NA | NA | TRBJ2-3 | TRBV19 | CASKGTHTDTQYF | TGTGCCAGTAAGGGGACCCACACAGATACGCAGTATTTT
TRBD2 | few | TRBJ2-1 | TRBV7-6 | CASSPRTSGSVGTYNEQFF | TGTGCCAGCAGCCCCCGGACTAGCGGGAGCGTCGGGACCTACAATGAGCAGTTCTTC
NA | NA | TRBJ2-7 | TRBV5-6 | CASSQQGYEQYF | TGTGCCAGCAGCCAACAGGGTTACGAGCAGTACTTC
NA | NA | TRBJ1-2 | TRBV27 | CASAGGGFGYTF | TGTGCCAGCGCTGGGGGAGGGTTTGGCTACACCTTC
NA | NA | TRBJ2-7 | TRBV9 | CASSVGGSRATYEQYF | TGTGCCAGCAGCGTGGGGGGCTCGAGGGCAACCTACGAGCAGTACTTC
TRBD1 | NA | TRBJ2-7 | TRBV5-1 | CASSRFSGGNEQYF | TGCGCCAGCAGCCGCTTTTCAGGGGGCAACGAGCAGTACTTC
TRBD1 | NA | TRBJ1-2 | TRBV7-8 | CASSQGEYGYTF | TGTGCCAGCAGTCAGGGGGAATATGGCTACACCTTC
NA | NA | TRBJ1-3 | TRBV28 | CASRTHTGSGNTIYF | TGTGCCAGCAGGACGCACACCGGCTCTGGAAACACCATATATTTT
TRBD2 | once | TRBJ2-5 | TRBV4-1 | CASSILAGKETQYF | TGCGCCAGCAGCATACTAGCGGGAAAAGAGACCCAGTACTTC
NA | NA | TRBJ1-1 | TRBV5-1 | CASIGVVDTEAFF | TGCGCCTCCATAGGGGTAGTAGACACTGAAGCTTTCTTT
NA | NA | TRBJ2-3 | TRBV27 | CASRGNQGRGQYF | TGTGCCAGCAGGGGGAATCAGGGTCGAGGACAGTATTTT
TRBD2 | NA | TRBJ2-3 | TRBV7-2 | CASSRGLAGLTDTQYF | TGTGCCAGCAGTCGTGGACTAGCGGGGCTCACAGATACGCAGTATTTT
NA | once | TRBJ1-2 | TRBV19 | CASSDVIYSGYTF | TGTGCCAGTAGTGACGTCATTTACTCTGGCTACACCTTC
TRBD2 | NA | TRBJ2-5 | TRBV11-3 | CASSFSPAGGKETQYF | TGTGCCAGCAGCTTTAGCCCAGCGGGGGGCAAGGAGACCCAGTACTTC
NA | NA | TRBJ2-3 | TRBV27 | CASSLDRSDTDTQYF | TGTGCCAGCAGTTTAGACAGATCCGACACAGATACGCAGTATTTT
NA | NA | TRBJ2-1 | TRBV7-9 | CASSLDLNEQFF | TGTGCCAGCAGCTTAGATCTGAATGAGCAGTTCTTC
NA | NA | TRBJ2-2 | TRBV5-8 | CASSFEGNTGELFF | TGTGCCAGCAGCTTTGAGGGAAACACCGGGGAGCTGTTTTTT
NA | NA | TRBJ2-1 | TRBV7-8 | CASSPAGRDVEQFF | TGTGCCAGCAGCCCCGCGGGCAGGGATGTTGAGCAGTTCTTC
NA | NA | TRBJ2-7 | TRBV27 | CASSGTVPYEQYF | TGTGCCAGCAGTGGAACGGTTCCCTACGAGCAGTACTTC